The 8 T cell receptor beta chains reported below all come from one sample, sequenced in a study of T-cell reconstitution after alpha-beta-depleted transplantation in children. TCRbeta library construction was performed incorporating unique molecular identifiers. Each CDR3 protein is one row after TCRdb ran MiXCR on the PCR reads. The sample shows around 960,000 distinct CDR3 sequences, roughly 29% of them seen only once. The specimen comprised PBMCs, mostly from graft donor cells, sampled 360 days after TCRalphabeta/CD19-depleted stem cell transplant. The origin of the receptors is a boy under three years old who had a stem cell transplant for SCID, so the T cells may come from the graft donor.

The DNA for the CDR3 is TGCAGTGACATTCGCGCTGAAGCTTTCTTT. The encoded protein is CSDIRAEAFF. V gene TRBV20-1 combines with J gene TRBJ1-1, with D unclear. Germline V gene data show CDR1 as DFQATT and CDR2 as SNEGSKA (reference sequence). CDR3 length equals 10 residues. Trimming removed 7 bases at V and 6 bases at J, with 9 bases between.

This rearrangement joins TRBV4-2 to TRBJ2-1; the match to TRBD1 covers 9 bases. CDR1 and CDR2 (germline): LGHNA, YNFKEQ. This CDR3 is 16 amino acids long. The trim removed 0 bases at V and 4 bases at J, leaving 4 bases unmatched. The CDR3, as DNA: TGTGCCAGCAGCCAAGAGACAGGGGGGGGTTACAATGAGCAGTTCTTC. Its protein is CASSQETGGGYNEQFF.

V is TRBV5-1 and J is TRBJ2-2; D is uncertain. Trimming took 4 bases from V and 0 from J, leaving 13 bases between them. Germline lookup yields CDR1 SGHRS and CDR2 YFSETQ. The CDR3 has 16 amino acids. The CDR3 nucleotides are TGCGCCAGCAGCACCCGGCCAGCATCGAACACCGGGGAGCTGTTTTTT. It translates to CASSTRPASNTGELFF.

The chain employs TRBV4-2 and TRBJ1-5, with a possible D match to TRBD1 (5 bases). The V gene lost 4 bases and the J gene lost 6 bases, with 16 bases spanning the gap. This CDR3 spans 15 amino acids. Germline-derived CDR1 and CDR2 are LGHNA and YNFKEQ. DNA for the CDR3: TGTGCCAGCAGCCCCGGGGGGGAGGGCGGTCAGCCCCAGCATTTT. As protein: CASSPGGEGGQPQHF.

The gene calls are TRBV20-1 and TRBJ1-6; D is possibly TRBD1 (5 bases). Germline V gives CDR1 DFQATT, CDR2 SNEGSKA (reference sequence). The CDR3 contains 14 residues. Trimming took off 4 bases at V and 8 bases at J, with 15 bases between the two ends. This CDR3 reads CSATTGGSDSPLHF. DNA of the CDR3: TGCAGTGCTACCACCGGGGGGTCCGATTCACCCCTCCACTTT.

This clonotype was seen a few times. J is TRBJ2-7 and V is TRBV25-1; tentatively, D is TRBD1 or TRBD2 (6 bases each). CDR3 length: 15 residues. Germline lookup yields CDR1 MGHDK and CDR2 SYGVNS. Trimming took 0 bases from V and 5 from J, leaving 14 bases between them. The CDR3 protein is CASSEYRGHSNEQYF. CDR3 DNA sequence: TGTGCCAGCAGTGAATACCGGGGGCATTCGAACGAGCAGTACTTC.

In its sample, this clonotype was seen a few times. V gene TRBV18 combines with J gene TRBJ2-1; unclear D gene. The CDR3 is 15 residues long. The V gene's germline CDR1 is KGHSH and CDR2 LQKENI. V shed 3 bases and J shed 9 bases, with 18 bases lying between them. CDR3 sequence: CASSPLANIGGEQFF. The CDR3 DNA sequence: TGTGCCAGCTCACCTTTGGCCAATATAGGCGGTGAGCAGTTCTTC.

This clonotype was observed a handful of times. The chain is built from TRBV5-4 and TRBJ2-5; 8 bases agree with TRBD2. Looked up from germline, CDR1 is SGHNT and CDR2 is YYREEE (reference sequence). The CDR3 has 15 amino acids. The J segment lost 7 bases and the V segment lost 4 bases, leaving 12 bases of the junction unmatched. Here the CDR3 DNA reads TGTGCCAGCAGCCCTGGGATGCGGGGGGAGGGGACCCAGTACTTC. Protein sequence: CASSPGMRGEGTQYF. Based on the CDR3 plus reference TRBV5-4 and TRBJ2-5, the full variable domain is ETGVTQSPTHLIKTRGQQVTLRCSSQSGHNTVSWYQQALGQGPQFIFQYYREEENGRGNFPPRFSGLQFPNYSSELNVNALELDDSALYLCASSPGMRGEGTQYFGPGTRLLVL.